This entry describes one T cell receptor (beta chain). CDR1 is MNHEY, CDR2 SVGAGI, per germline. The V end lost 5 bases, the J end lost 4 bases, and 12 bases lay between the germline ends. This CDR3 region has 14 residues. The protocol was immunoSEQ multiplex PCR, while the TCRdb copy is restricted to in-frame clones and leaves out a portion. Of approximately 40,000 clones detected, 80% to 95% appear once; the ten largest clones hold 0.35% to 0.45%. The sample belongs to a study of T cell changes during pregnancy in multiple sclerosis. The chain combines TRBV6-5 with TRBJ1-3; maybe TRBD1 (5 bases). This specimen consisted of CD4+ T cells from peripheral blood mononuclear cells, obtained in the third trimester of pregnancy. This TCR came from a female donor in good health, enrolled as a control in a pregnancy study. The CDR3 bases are TGTGCCAGCAGTGACGGGACTTGGGGAAACACCATATATTTT. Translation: CASSDGTWGNTIYF.